The text below deals with one T cell receptor beta chain. This sample was included in a study of blood T cell repertoires in COVID-19. Across the whole study: Acute and convalescent COVID-19 samples came from the United States, Italy and Spain. In each case, the material was cDNA or gDNA derived from T cells, B-cell-depleted T cells, or PBMCs.

In the authors' workflow: Using reference gene primer amplification, nucleated cell counts were estimated. Only in-frame clones appear in the TCRdb table, and some are missing; sequencing was by immunoSEQ multiplex PCR. V and J calls and clone size come straight from that table; D and trimming were deduced from the DNA. The sample lists about 210,000 clones; 90% to 95% were seen once. The clonotype was recovered from a man aged 25 to 45 with acute or convalescent COVID-19. Source material: peripheral blood.

The CDR3 DNA follows: TGTGCCAGCAGTCCTATCGGTGGACTAGAGAACACCGGGGAGCTGTTTTTT. This codes for CASSPIGGLENTGELFF. J is TRBJ2-2 and V is TRBV27; TRBD2 matches at 7 bases. Germline V lookup: CDR1 MNHEY, CDR2 SMNVEV (reference sequence). After removal of 5 bases from V and 1 base from J, the junction contained 10 bases not matched to a gene. The CDR3 is 17 residues long.